This paragraph reports one T cell receptor (beta chain). The target antigen is unknown. The data derive from a study of shared clonotypes between healthy human individuals. The V gene's germline CDR1 is SNHLY and CDR2 FYNNEI. V was shortened by 9 bases and J by 5 bases, with 19 bases between the two germline ends. The CDR3 covers 15 residues. General observations from the study: Naive subsets, compared against memory subsets, generally had larger estimated richness values.

Sequencing used immunoSEQ multiplex PCR; TCRdb keeps in-frame clones, though not all of them. This repertoire shows some 1.4 million clones, approximately 96% found once; its top ten account for approximately 1%. The specimen was naive CD4+ T cells sorted from blood. The sample's subset: CD45RA+ positively selected. J is TRBJ2-2 and V is TRBV2, with D possibly TRBD2 on 6 matching bases. This receptor was obtained from a man aged 25-45 years in good health. CDR3 coding DNA: TGTGCCAGTTCCCCTAACAGAGGGAGGACCGGGGAGCTGTTTTTT. Its protein product is CASSPNRGRTGELFF.